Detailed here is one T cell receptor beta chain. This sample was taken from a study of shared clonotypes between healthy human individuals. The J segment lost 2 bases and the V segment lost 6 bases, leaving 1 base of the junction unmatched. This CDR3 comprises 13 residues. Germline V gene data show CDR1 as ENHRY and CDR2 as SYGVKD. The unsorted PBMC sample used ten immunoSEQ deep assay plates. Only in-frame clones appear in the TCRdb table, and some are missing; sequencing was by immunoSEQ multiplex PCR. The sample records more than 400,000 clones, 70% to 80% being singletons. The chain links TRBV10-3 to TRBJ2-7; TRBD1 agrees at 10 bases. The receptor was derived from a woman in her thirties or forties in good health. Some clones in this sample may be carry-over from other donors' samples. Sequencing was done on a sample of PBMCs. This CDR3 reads CAIRTGGPYEQYF. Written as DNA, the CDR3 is TGTGCCATCAGGACAGGGGGCCCCTACGAGCAGTACTTC.